These 2 T cell receptor beta chains share one sample of origin, sequenced in a study of CD8 T cells in Susac syndrome. RNA totalling 0.5 to 1 ug underwent reverse transcription with random hexamers. TCRdb re-called the immunoSEQ multiplex PCR reads with MiXCR, one entry per CDR3 protein. The sample has 150,000 to 200,000 distinct CDR3 sequences, less than 95% seen once. Input material: CD4+ T cells from PBMCs. Receptor source: a human donor in good health.

The DNA for the CDR3 is TGCAGCGTTGGGCTAAACCAAGAGACCCAGTACTTC. It encodes CSVGLNQETQYF. The chain couples TRBV29-1 to TRBJ2-5; no clear D gene. V was clipped by 4 bases and J by 0 bases, with 6 bases between them. The CDR3 totals 12 residues. Germline V gene data show CDR1 as SQVTM and CDR2 as ANQGSEA.

In this sample, this clonotype turned up once. The chain recombines TRBV20-1 with TRBJ2-1; D is perhaps TRBD1 (6 bases). The CDR3 covers 11 residues. Germline CDR1 reads DFQATT; CDR2 reads SNEGSKA (reference sequence). The CDR3: CTARGMGEQFF. The DNA of the CDR3 is TGCACAGCCAGGGGAATGGGGGAGCAGTTCTTC.